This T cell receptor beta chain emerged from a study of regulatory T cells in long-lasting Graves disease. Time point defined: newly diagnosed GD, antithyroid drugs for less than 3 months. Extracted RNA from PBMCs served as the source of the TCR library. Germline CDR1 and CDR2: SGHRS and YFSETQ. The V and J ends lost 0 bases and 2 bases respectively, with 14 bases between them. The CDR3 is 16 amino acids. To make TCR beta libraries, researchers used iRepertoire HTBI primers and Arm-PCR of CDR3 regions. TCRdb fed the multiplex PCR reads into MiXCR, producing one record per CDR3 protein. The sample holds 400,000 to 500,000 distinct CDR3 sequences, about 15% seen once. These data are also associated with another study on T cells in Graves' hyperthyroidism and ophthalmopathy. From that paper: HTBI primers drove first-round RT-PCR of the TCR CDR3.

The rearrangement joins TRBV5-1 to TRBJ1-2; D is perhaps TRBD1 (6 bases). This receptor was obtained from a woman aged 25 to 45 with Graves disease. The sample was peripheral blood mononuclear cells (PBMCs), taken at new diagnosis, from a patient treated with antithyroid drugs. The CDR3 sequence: CASSLVPQGQNYGYTF. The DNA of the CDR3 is TGCGCCAGCAGCTTGGTCCCACAGGGCCAGAACTATGGCTACACCTTC. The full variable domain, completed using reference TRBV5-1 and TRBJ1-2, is KAGVTQTPRYLIKTRGQQVTLSCSPISGHRSVSWYQQTPGQGLQFLFEYFSETQRNKGNFPGRFSGRQFSNSRSEMNVSTLELGDSALYLCASSLVPQGQNYGYTFGSGTRLTVV.